Shown below are 14 T cell receptor beta chains from a single sample sequenced in a study of cytomegalovirus exposure and HLA in healthy donors. The PCR ran on 60 Vbeta and 13 Jbeta primers. Assay: immunoSEQ multiplex PCR; the TCRdb copy retains only in-frame clones and omits some. The sample includes some 140,000 clones, around nine tenths of them seen just once. The sample consisted of PBMCs. The source is a young woman in good health and CMV-seronegative.

The V and J genes are TRBV11-2 and TRBJ2-7; D may be TRBD1 (6 bases). The CDR3 consists of 14 residues. Germline lookup yields CDR1 SGHAT and CDR2 FQNNGV. Trimming left V 2 bases short and J 2 bases short, with 10 bases between. In nucleotides, the CDR3 is TGTGCCAGCAGCTTAACAGGGTTTCCCTACGAGCAGTACTTC. Translated, it gives CASSLTGFPYEQYF.

DNA for the CDR3: TGTGCCAGCAGCGTATCACCTATCTTGAACACCGGGGAGCTGTTTTTT. It is translated as CASSVSPILNTGELFF. The chain joins TRBV9 to TRBJ2-2, with D unresolved. V lost 1 base and J 1 base, leaving 11 bases between the germline ends. CDR1 and CDR2 (germline): SGDLS, YYNGEE. This CDR3 region has 16 residues.

This sequence joins TRBV5-6 and TRBJ1-3; D unclear. V shed 0 bases and J shed 0 bases, with 7 bases lying between them. Germline V gene lookup returns CDR1 SGHDT and CDR2 YYEEEE. CDR3 length: 15 residues. The CDR3 sequence is CASSLVRNSGNTIYF. For the CDR3, the DNA is TGTGCCAGCAGCTTGGTCAGAAACTCTGGAAACACCATATATTTT.

V usage is TRBV28 and J usage is TRBJ1-4, with TRBD1 as a possible D gene (5 bases). Trimming cost V 3 bases and J 8 bases, with 19 bases left between them. There are 16 residues in the CDR3. CDR1 and CDR2 (germline): MDHEN, SYDVKM. The CDR3 DNA is TGTGCCAGCAGTTTCGGGGGATCCCCCCAATCGGAAAAACTGTTTTTT. Its translation: CASSFGGSPQSEKLFF. Full variable domain (remainder filled in from reference TRBV28 and TRBJ1-4): DVKVTQSSRYLVKRTGEKVFLECVQDMDHENMFWYRQDPGLGLRLIYFSYDVKMKEKGDIPEGYSVSREKKERFSLILESASTNQTSMYLCASSFGGSPQSEKLFFGSGTQLSVL.

The rearrangement uses TRBV10-3 and TRBJ1-2; 8 bases match TRBD1. The ends lost 0 bases at V and 2 bases at J; junction bases unmatched: 8. The CDR3 contains 17 residues. CDR1 and CDR2 (germline): ENHRY, SYGVKD. The CDR3 sequence is CAISESSRGRQNYGYTF. The DNA of the CDR3 is TGTGCCATCAGTGAGTCGAGCAGGGGGCGGCAAAACTATGGCTACACCTTC.

This sequence joins TRBV10-3 and TRBJ2-3; weak D call: TRBD2 (5 bases). Germline CDR1 reads ENHRY; CDR2 reads SYGVKD. The CDR3 runs to 15 residues. The V and J ends lost 10 bases and 2 bases respectively, with 19 bases between them. The CDR3 nucleotides read TGTGCCACCTTTGAGCGGTACGGACCCACAGATACGCAGTATTTT. Translation gives CATFERYGPTDTQYF.

The genes are TRBV11-2 and TRBJ1-1; D ambiguous. This CDR3 is 14 amino acids long. Germline V lookup: CDR1 SGHAT, CDR2 FQNNGV. Between the trimmed V and J ends, which lost 0 bases and 1 base, there was a span of 6 bases. This chain's CDR3 is CASSLDRRNTEAFF. The CDR3 DNA reads TGTGCCAGCAGCTTAGATCGGAGGAACACTGAAGCTTTCTTT.

This clone was counted once. This sequence joins TRBV29-1 and TRBJ1-1; D gene ambiguous. Trimming took 5 bases from V and 0 from J, leaving 10 bases between them. This CDR3 is built from 13 residues. The V gene's germline CDR1 is SQVTM and CDR2 ANQGSEA. The CDR3 reads CSVRVTMNTEAFF. Written as DNA, the CDR3 is TGCAGCGTTAGGGTGACTATGAACACTGAAGCTTTCTTT.

For the CDR3, the DNA is TGTGCCAGCAGCAAAAATGGCCCCGTCTATGGCTACACCTTC. Its protein product is CASSKNGPVYGYTF. The V gene is TRBV21-1, the J gene TRBJ1-2; the table calls TRBD1, which could not be checked here. TRBV21-1 is classified as a pseudogene. The CDR3 has 14 residues.

CDR3 sequence: CASSLERPRQGGSNSPLHF. The DNA for the CDR3 is TGCGCCAGCAGCTTGGAACGGCCACGCCAGGGAGGGAGTAATTCACCCCTCCACTTT. V is TRBV5-1 and J is TRBJ1-6, with D possibly matching TRBD1 (5 bases). The CDR3 is 19 amino acids. V was pared by 0 bases and J by 6 bases, with 22 bases between. Germline V gene lookup returns CDR1 SGHRS and CDR2 YFSETQ.

This clone has a single count. The rearrangement uses TRBV2 and TRBJ1-2; D is unresolved. The germline V gene has CDR1 SNHLY and CDR2 FYNNEI. Trimming left V 0 bases short and J 7 bases short, with 18 bases between. This CDR3 is 16 amino acids long. The CDR3 sequence is CASSEAAGTILLGYTF. The DNA for the CDR3 is TGTGCCAGCAGTGAAGCGGCGGGAACGATTCTCCTTGGCTACACCTTC. The entire variable domain, with the rest obtained from reference TRBV2 and TRBJ1-2, is as follows: EPEVTQTPSHQVTQMGQEVILRCVPISNHLYFYWYRQILGQKVEFLVSFYNNEISEKSEIFDDQFSVERPDGSNFTLKIRSTKLEDSAMYFCASSEAAGTILLGYTFGSGTRLTVV.

The chain links TRBV27 to TRBJ2-7, with 9 positions matching TRBD1. The CDR3 consists of 15 residues. V lost 6 bases to trimming and J lost 2 bases; unmatched junction nucleotides: 8. Germline-derived CDR1 and CDR2 are MNHEY and SMNVEV (reference sequence). CDR3 amino acids: CASSRPGQGTYEQYF. CDR3 bases: TGTGCCAGCAGCCGACCGGGACAGGGTACCTACGAGCAGTACTTC.

The rearrangement joins TRBV4-3 to TRBJ2-2; 7 nucleotides agree with TRBD2. The V gene's germline CDR1 is LGHNA and CDR2 YSLEER. Trimming at V came to 4 bases and at J to 3 bases, leaving 5 bases not matched to a gene. The CDR3 is made up of 15 amino acids. The CDR3 DNA is TGCGCCAGCAGCCGTATGGGGGGGGACACCGGGGAGCTGTTTTTT. As protein: CASSRMGGDTGELFF.

CDR3 bases: TGTGCCAGCGAAACAGGGGGGCGAGGCAATCAGCCCCAGCATTTT. Translation: CASETGGRGNQPQHF. The V gene is TRBV28, the J gene TRBJ1-5, with TRBD1 identical over 8 bases. V gave up 8 bases and J gave up 2 bases; unmatched junction bases: 8. The CDR3 runs 15 residues. Germline CDR1 and CDR2: MDHEN and SYDVKM. The full variable domain, rest sourced from reference TRBV28 and TRBJ1-5, is DVKVTQSSRYLVKRTGEKVFLECVQDMDHENMFWYRQDPGLGLRLIYFSYDVKMKEKGDIPEGYSVSREKKERFSLILESASTNQTSMYLCASETGGRGNQPQHFGDGTRLSIL.